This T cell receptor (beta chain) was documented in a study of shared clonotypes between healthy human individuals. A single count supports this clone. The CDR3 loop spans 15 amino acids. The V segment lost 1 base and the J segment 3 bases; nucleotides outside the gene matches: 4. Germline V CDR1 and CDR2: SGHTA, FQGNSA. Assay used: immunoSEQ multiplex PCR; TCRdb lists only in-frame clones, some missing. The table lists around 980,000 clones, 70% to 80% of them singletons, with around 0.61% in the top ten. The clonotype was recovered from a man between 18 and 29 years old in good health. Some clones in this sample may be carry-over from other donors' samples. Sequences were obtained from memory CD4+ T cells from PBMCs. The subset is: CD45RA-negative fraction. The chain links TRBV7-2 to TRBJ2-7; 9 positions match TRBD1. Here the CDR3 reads CASSLGWDRVYEQYF. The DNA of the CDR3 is TGTGCCAGCAGCTTAGGTTGGGACAGGGTCTACGAGCAGTACTTC.